Listed here are 4 T cell receptor beta chains from one sample, sequenced in a study of naive and memory T cell subsets. Study-wide findings and caveats: A few larger clonotypes appeared in naive repertoires, especially CD8, possibly memory cells re-expressing CD45RA.

These receptors have no identified antigens. Both TRBC1 and TRBC2 were covered by a beta constant-region primer of two equimolar oligonucleotides. The ligated cDNA underwent four PCR rounds using SP2 and nested alpha and beta constant-region primers. TCRdb called the UMI-ligation and nested PCR reads again in MiXCR, with one record for every CDR3 protein. The sample has 85,000 to 130,000 distinct CDR3 sequences, roughly 15% seen once. Specimen: naive CD8+ T cells from blood. The receptors stem from a human donor in good health.

This clonotype occurred a few times. The chain joins TRBV5-5 to TRBJ1-3; 8 nucleotides match TRBD1. This CDR3 spans 15 amino acids. Germline V gene sequence: CDR1 SGHKS, CDR2 YYEKEE (reference sequence). V gave up 5 bases and J gave up 2 bases; unmatched junction bases: 6. CDR3 nucleotides: TGTGCCAGCAGACCTCCCAGGGGGCCTGGAAACACCATATATTTT. Protein: CASRPPRGPGNTIYF. The full variable domain, its missing parts supplied by reference TRBV5-5 and TRBJ1-3, is DAGVTQSPTHLIKTRGQQVTLRCSPISGHKSVSWYQQVLGQGPQFIFQYYEKEERGRGNFPDRFSARQFPNYSSELNVNALLLGDSALYLCASRPPRGPGNTIYFGEGSWLTVV.

The chain couples TRBV2 to TRBJ1-1; D unresolved. The ends were cut back, 1 base at V and 0 bases at J, with 6 bases in the middle. CDR3 length equals 14 residues. The germline V gene has CDR1 SNHLY and CDR2 FYNNEI. CDR3 loop: CASSEEGLNTEAFF. Written as DNA, the CDR3 is TGTGCCAGCAGTGAAGAGGGCCTGAACACTGAAGCTTTCTTT. The full variable domain, in which reference TRBV2 and TRBJ1-1 provide the parts outside the CDR3, is EPEVTQTPSHQVTQMGQEVILRCVPISNHLYFYWYRQILGQKVEFLVSFYNNEISEKSEIFDDQFSVERPDGSNFTLKIRSTKLEDSAMYFCASSEEGLNTEAFFGQGTRLTVV.

The chain has TRBV2 and TRBJ2-5; D is unclear. The CDR3 contains 14 residues. CDR1 SNHLY and CDR2 FYNNEI come from the germline V gene. Trimming removed 7 bases at V and 2 bases at J, with 14 bases between. The CDR3, as DNA: TGTGCCAGCACAAGAGAGCTACTTCAAGAGACCCAGTACTTC. Translating gives CASTRELLQETQYF.

This clonotype was found many times. V is TRBV11-1 and J is TRBJ2-5; 7 nucleotides line up with TRBD1. J gave up 3 bases and V 2 bases, and 0 bases lay outside the gene matches. CDR1 is SGHAT and CDR2 is FQDESV in the germline V gene (reference sequence). The CDR3 runs to 13 residues. CDR3 region: CASSLQGEETQYF. As DNA, the CDR3 is TGTGCCAGCAGCTTACAGGGGGAAGAGACCCAGTACTTC.